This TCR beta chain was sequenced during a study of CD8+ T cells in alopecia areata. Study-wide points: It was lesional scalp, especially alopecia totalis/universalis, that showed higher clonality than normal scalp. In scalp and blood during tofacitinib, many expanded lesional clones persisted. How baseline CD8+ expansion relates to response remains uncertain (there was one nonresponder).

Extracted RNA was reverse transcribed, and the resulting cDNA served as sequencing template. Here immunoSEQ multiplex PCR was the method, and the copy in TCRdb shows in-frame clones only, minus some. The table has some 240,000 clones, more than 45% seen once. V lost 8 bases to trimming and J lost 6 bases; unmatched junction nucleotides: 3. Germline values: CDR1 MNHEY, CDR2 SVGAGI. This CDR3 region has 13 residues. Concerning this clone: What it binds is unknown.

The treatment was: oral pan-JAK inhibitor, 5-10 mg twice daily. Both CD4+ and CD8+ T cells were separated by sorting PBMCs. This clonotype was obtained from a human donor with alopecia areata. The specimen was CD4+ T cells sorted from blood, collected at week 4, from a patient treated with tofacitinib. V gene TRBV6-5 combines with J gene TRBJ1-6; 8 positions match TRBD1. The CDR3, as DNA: TGTGCCAGCCAGGGACAGGCTAATTCACCCCTCCACTTT. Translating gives CASQGQANSPLHF.